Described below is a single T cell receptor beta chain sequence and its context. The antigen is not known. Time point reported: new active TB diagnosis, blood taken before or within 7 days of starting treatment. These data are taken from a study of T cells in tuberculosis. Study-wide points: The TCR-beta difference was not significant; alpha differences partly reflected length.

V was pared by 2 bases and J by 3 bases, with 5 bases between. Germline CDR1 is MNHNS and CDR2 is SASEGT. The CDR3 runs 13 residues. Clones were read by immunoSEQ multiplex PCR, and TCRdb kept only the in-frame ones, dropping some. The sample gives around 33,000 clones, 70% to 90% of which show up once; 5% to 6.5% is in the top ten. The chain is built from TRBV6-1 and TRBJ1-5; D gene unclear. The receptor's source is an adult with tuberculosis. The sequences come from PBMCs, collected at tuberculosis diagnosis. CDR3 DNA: TGTGCCAGCAGTGAACAGGACAATCAGCCCCAGCATTTT. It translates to CASSEQDNQPQHF.